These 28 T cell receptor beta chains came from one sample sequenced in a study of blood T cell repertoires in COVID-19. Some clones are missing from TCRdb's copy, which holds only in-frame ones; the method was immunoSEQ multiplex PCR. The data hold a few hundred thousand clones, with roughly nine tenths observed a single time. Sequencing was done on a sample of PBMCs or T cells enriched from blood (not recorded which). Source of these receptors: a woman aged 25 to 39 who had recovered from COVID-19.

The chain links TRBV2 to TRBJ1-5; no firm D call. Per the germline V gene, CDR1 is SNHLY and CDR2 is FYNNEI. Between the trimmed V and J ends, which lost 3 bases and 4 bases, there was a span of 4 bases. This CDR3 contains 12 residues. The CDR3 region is CASSEENQPQHF. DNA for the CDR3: TGTGCCAGCAGTGAGGAGAATCAGCCCCAGCATTTT.

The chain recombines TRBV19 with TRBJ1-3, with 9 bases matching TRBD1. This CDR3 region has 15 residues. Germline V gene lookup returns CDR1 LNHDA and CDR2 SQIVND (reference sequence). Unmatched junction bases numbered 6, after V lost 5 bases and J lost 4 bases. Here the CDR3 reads CASSRGQGYGNTIYF. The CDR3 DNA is TGTGCCAGTAGTCGGGGACAGGGATACGGAAACACCATATATTTT.

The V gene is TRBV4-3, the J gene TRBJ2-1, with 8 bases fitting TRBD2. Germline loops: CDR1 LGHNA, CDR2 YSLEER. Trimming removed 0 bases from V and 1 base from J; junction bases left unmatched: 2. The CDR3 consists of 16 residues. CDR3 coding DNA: TGCGCCAGCAGCCAAGAGGTAGCGGGGTCCTACAATGAGCAGTTCTTC. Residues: CASSQEVAGSYNEQFF.

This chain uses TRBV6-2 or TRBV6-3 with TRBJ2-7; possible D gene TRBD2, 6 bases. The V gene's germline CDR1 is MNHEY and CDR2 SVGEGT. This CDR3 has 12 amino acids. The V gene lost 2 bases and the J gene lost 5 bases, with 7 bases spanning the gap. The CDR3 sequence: CASSYTSHEQYF. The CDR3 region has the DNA TGTGCCAGCAGTTACACTAGCCACGAGCAGTACTTC.

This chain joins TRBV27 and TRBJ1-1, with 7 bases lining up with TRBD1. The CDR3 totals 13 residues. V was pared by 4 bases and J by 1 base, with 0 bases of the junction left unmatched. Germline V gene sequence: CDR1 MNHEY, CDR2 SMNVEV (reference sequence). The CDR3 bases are TGTGCCAGCAGTTGGACAGGGAACACTGAAGCTTTCTTT. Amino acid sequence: CASSWTGNTEAFF.

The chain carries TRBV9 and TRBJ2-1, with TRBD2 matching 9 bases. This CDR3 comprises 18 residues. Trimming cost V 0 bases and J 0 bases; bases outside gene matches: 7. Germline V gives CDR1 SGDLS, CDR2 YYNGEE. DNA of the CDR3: TGTGCCAGCAGCGTAGGTCTAGCGGGACCTAGCTCCTACAATGAGCAGTTCTTC. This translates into CASSVGLAGPSSYNEQFF.

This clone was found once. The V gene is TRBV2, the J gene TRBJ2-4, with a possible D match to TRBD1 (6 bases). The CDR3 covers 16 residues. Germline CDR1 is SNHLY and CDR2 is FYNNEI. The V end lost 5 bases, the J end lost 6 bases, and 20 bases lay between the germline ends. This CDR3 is CASSSRTQGFGNIQYF. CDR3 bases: TGTGCCAGCAGTTCACGCACACAGGGCTTCGGAAACATTCAGTACTTC.

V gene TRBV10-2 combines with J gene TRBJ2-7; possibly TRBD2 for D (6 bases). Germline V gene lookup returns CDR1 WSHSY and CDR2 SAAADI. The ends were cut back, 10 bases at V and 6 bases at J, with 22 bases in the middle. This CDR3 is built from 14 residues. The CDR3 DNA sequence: TGCGCCACTCGCGGGGCAGGAGGAATACGCGAGCAGTACTTC. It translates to CATRGAGGIREQYF.

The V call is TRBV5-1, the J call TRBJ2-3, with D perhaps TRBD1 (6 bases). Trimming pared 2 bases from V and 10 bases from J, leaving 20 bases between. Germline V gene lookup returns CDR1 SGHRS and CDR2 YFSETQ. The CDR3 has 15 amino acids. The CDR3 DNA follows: TGCGCCAGCAGCTTACTACAGGGTTCGATTTTACCGCAGTATTTT. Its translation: CASSLLQGSILPQYF.

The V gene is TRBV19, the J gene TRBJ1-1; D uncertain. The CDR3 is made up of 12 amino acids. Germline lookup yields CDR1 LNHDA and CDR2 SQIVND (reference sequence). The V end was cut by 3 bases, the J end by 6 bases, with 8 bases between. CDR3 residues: CASSMGSPEAFF. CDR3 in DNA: TGTGCCAGTAGTATGGGGAGCCCTGAAGCTTTCTTT.

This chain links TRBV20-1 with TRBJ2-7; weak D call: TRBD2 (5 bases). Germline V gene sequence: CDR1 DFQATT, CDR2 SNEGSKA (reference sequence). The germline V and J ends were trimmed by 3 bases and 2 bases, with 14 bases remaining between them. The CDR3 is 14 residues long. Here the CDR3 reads CSASLRVGAYEQYF. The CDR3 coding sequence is TGCAGTGCTAGTCTTAGGGTCGGGGCCTACGAGCAGTACTTC.

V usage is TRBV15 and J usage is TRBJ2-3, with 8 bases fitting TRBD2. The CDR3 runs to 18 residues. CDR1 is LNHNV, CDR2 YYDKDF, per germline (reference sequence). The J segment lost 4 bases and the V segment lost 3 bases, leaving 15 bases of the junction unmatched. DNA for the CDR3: TGTGCCACCAGCAGGAATATCCCCCAGCGGGAGATTCCAGATACGCAGTATTTT. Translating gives CATSRNIPQREIPDTQYF.

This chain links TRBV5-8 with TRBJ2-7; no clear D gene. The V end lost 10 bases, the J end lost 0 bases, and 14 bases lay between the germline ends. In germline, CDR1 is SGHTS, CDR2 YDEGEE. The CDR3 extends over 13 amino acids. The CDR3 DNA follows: TGTGCCCCCGGTAATCGAATCTCCTACGAGCAGTACTTC. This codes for CAPGNRISYEQYF.

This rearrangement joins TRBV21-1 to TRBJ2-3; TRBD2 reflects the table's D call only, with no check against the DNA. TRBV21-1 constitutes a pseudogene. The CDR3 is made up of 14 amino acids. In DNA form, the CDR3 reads TGTGCCAGCAGCAAATGGAGGACCACAGATACGCAGTATTTT. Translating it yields CASSKWRTTDTQYF.

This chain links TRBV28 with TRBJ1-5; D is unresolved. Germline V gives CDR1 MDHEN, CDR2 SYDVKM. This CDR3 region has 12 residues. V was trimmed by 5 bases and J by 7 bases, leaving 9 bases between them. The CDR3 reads CASSHGDQPQHF. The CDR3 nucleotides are TGTGCCAGCAGTCACGGAGACCAGCCCCAGCATTTT.

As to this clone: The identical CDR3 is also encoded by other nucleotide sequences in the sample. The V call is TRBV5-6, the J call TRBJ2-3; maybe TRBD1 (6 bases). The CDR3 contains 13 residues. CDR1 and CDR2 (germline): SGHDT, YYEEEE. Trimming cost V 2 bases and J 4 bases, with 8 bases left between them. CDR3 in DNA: TGTGCCAGCAGCTTACAGGGTCCAGATACGCAGTATTTT. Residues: CASSLQGPDTQYF.

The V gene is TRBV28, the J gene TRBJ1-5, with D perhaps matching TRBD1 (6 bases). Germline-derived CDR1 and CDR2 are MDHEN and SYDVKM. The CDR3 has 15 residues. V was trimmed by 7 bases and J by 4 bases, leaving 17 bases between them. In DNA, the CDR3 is TGTGCCAGCATACCGACAGGAACTTTGAATCAGCCCCAGCATTTT. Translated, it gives CASIPTGTLNQPQHF. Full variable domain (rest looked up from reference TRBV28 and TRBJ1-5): DVKVTQSSRYLVKRTGEKVFLECVQDMDHENMFWYRQDPGLGLRLIYFSYDVKMKEKGDIPEGYSVSREKKERFSLILESASTNQTSMYLCASIPTGTLNQPQHFGDGTRLSIL.

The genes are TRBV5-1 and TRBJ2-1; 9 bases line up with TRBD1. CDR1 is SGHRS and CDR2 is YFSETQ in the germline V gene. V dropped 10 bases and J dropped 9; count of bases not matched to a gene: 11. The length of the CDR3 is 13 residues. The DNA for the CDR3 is TGCGCCGGCGGGACAGGGCACAGCGGTGAGCAGTTCTTC. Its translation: CAGGTGHSGEQFF. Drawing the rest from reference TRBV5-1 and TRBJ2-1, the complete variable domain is KAGVTQTPRYLIKTRGQQVTLSCSPISGHRSVSWYQQTPGQGLQFLFEYFSETQRNKGNFPGRFSGRQFSNSRSEMNVSTLELGDSALYLCAGGTGHSGEQFFGPGTRLTVL.

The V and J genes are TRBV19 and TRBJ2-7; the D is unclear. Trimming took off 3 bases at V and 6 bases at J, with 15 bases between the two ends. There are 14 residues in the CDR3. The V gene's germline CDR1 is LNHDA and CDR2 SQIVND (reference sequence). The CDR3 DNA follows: TGTGCCAGTAGTATCCTTCCAATCCCCAGCGAGCAGTACTTC. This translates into CASSILPIPSEQYF. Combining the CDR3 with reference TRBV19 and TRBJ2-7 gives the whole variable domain DGGITQSPKYLFRKEGQNVTLSCEQNLNHDAMYWYRQDPGQGLRLIYYSQIVNDFQKGDIAEGYSVSREKKESFPLTVTSAQKNPTAFYLCASSILPIPSEQYFGPGTRLTVT.

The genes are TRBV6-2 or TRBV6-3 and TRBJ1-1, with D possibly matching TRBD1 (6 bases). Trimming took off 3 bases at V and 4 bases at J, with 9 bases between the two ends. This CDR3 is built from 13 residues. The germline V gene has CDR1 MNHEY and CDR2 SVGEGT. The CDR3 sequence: CASSYLGGTEAFF. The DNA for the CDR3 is TGTGCCAGCAGTTATCTAGGGGGCACTGAAGCTTTCTTT.

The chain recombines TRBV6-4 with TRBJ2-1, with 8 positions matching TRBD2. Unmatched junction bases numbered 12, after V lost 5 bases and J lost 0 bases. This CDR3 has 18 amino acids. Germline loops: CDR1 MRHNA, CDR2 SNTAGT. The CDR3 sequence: CASSPLFSGTSSYNEQFF. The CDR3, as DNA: TGTGCCAGCAGTCCTCTTTTTAGCGGGACTAGCTCCTACAATGAGCAGTTCTTC.

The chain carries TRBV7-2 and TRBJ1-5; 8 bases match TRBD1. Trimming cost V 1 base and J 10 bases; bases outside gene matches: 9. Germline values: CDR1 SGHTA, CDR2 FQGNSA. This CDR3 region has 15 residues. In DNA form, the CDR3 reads TGTGCCAGCAGCTTAGTGGGGACAGGTTTTTCTCCCCAGCATTTT. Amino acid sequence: CASSLVGTGFSPQHF. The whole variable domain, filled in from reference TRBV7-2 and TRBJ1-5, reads GAGVSQSPSNKVTEKGKDVELRCDPISGHTALYWYRQSLGQGLEFLIYFQGNSAPDKSGLPSDRFSAERTGGSVSTLTIQRTQQEDSAVYLCASSLVGTGFSPQHFGDGTRLSIL.

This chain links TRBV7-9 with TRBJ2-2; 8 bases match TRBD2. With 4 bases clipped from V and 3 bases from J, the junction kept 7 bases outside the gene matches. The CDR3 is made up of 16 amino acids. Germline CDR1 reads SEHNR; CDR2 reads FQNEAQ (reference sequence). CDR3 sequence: CASSSPGLDHTGELFF. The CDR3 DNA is TGTGCCAGCAGCTCACCGGGACTAGATCACACCGGGGAGCTGTTTTTT.

The CDR3 bases are TGTGCCAGTAGTACAGGGGCTGAAGAAAAACTGTTTTTT. Its translation: CASSTGAEEKLFF. The chain employs TRBV19 and TRBJ1-4, with a weak D call TRBD1 (6 bases). V lost 4 bases and J 8 bases, leaving 11 bases between the germline ends. The CDR3 loop spans 13 amino acids. Germline CDR1 reads LNHDA; CDR2 reads SQIVND (reference sequence).

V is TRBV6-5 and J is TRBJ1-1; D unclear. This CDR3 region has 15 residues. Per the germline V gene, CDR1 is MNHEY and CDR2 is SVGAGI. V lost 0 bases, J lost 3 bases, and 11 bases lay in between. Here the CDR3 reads CASSYSPGSDTEAFF. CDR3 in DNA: TGTGCCAGCAGTTACTCCCCGGGATCTGACACTGAAGCTTTCTTT.

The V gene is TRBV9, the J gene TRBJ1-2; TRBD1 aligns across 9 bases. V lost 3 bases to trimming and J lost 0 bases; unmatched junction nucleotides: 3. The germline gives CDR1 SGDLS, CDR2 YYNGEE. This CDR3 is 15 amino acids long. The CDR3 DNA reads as TGTGCCAGCAGCGGACAGGGGGGTTCTAACTATGGCTACACCTTC. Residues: CASSGQGGSNYGYTF.

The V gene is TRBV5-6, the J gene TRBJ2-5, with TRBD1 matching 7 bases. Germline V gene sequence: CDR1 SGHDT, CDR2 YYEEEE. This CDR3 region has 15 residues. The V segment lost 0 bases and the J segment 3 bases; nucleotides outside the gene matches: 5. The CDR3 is CASSLVAGGKETQYF. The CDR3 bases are TGTGCCAGCAGCTTGGTGGCAGGGGGAAAAGAGACCCAGTACTTC. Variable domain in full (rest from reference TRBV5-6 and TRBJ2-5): DAGVTQSPTHLIKTRGQQVTLRCSPKSGHDTVSWYQQALGQGPQFIFQYYEEEERQRGNFPDRFSGHQFPNYSSELNVNALLLGDSALYLCASSLVAGGKETQYFGPGTRLLVL.

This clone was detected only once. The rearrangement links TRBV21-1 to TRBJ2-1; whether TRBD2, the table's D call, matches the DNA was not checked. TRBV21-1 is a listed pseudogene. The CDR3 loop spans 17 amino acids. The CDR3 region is CASSILAGGPSYNEQFF. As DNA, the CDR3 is TGTGCCAGCAGCATCCTAGCGGGAGGGCCCTCCTACAATGAGCAGTTCTTC.